This entry concerns a single T cell receptor (beta chain). These data originate in a study of molecular identifiers for immune sequencing clone quantification. Via MiXCR, TCRdb re-called the PCR reads, giving one row per CDR3 protein. The sample holds roughly 300,000 distinct CDR3 sequences, 24% seen once. The receptor was isolated from a human donor in good health. Some libraries in this study had Jurkat cell RNA spiked in. Sample: naive CD8+ T cells from blood, with Jurkat cell RNA spiked in. Subset defined: FACS-sorted CD8+CD4-CCR7+CD45RA+ naive T cells.

CDR3 DNA: TGTGCTAGTGGCGCCGGGACAGTATCGTTCTATGGCTACACCTTC. It is translated as CASGAGTVSFYGYTF. The chain couples TRBV12-5 to TRBJ1-2; 7 nucleotides align to TRBD1. The CDR3 has 15 residues. The germline V gene encodes CDR1 LGHNT and CDR2 FRNRAP. Losses at the gene ends were 6 bases for V and 4 bases for J; bases not matched to a gene: 11.